This TCR beta chain was captured by sequencing in a study of cytomegalovirus exposure and HLA in healthy donors. Study-wide results and limits: Some segments of the V type, notably TRBV6-2 and TRBV6-3, were excluded as indistinguishable. Presence/absence analyses assumed roughly uniform sequencing depth across donors, which may not hold. Earlier analysis found most TCR beta V segments productive about 87% or about 30% of the time.

60 Vbeta and 13 Jbeta primers were used in PCR. Libraries were prepared by immunoSEQ multiplex PCR; TCRdb keeps only in-frame clonotypes and omits some of them. The data contain under 120,000 clones, roughly 71% of them singletons. Germline V gene data show CDR1 as LGHNA and CDR2 as YSLEER. The CDR3 has 14 amino acids. V shed 0 bases and J shed 1 base, with 5 bases lying between them. Healthy donors of bone marrow made up the group. Comment on this clone: Its antigen is unidentified.

Sequencing input: PBMCs. The sequence derives from a man in his forties in good health and CMV-seropositive. The gene calls are TRBV4-3 and TRBJ2-3; a possible D gene is TRBD1 (5 bases). The CDR3 sequence is CASSQETGTDTQYF. Here the CDR3 DNA reads TGCGCCAGCAGCCAAGAGACAGGCACAGATACGCAGTATTTT.